One sample yielded the 27 T cell receptor beta chains listed below, sequenced in a study of regulatory T cells in long-lasting Graves disease. Time point reported: persistent/refractory GD, antithyroid drugs over 5 years with positive TRAb. PBMC-extracted RNA yielded the TCR library. Arm-PCR with iRepertoire HTBI primers amplified the CDR3 regions for these TCR beta libraries. TCRdb independently ran MiXCR on the multiplex PCR reads; one entry per CDR3 protein. The data hold hundreds of thousands of distinct CDR3 sequences, with under 25% observed a single time. This specimen consisted of peripheral blood mononuclear cells (PBMCs), obtained when the disease was refractory, from a patient treated with antithyroid drugs. These receptors were obtained from a female donor with Graves disease.

This clonotype showed up just a few times. The chain uses TRBV14 and TRBJ2-7; 10 bases align to TRBD2. Per germline, CDR1 SGHDN and CDR2 FVKESK. J lost 0 bases, V lost 0 bases, and 8 bases had no gene match. The CDR3 covers 18 residues. CDR3 loop: CASSQESGGLARSYEQYF. CDR3 nucleotide sequence: TGTGCCAGCAGCCAAGAATCAGGGGGACTAGCGCGCTCCTACGAGCAGTACTTC.

The J gene is TRBJ1-1, the V gene TRBV6-1; TRBD1 matches 7 bases. Per germline, CDR1 MNHNS and CDR2 SASEGT. The CDR3 is 17 amino acids. Unmatched junction bases numbered 17, after V lost 7 bases and J lost 3 bases. The CDR3 here is CASNDDPTGVRDTEAFF. Written as DNA, the CDR3 is TGTGCCAGCAACGACGACCCAACAGGGGTGCGAGACACTGAAGCTTTCTTT.

This clonotype was observed many times. The DNA for the CDR3 is TGTGCCAGCAGCTTTGGAGGGGCAGGAAGCACTGAAGCTTTCTTT. Translation gives CASSFGGAGSTEAFF. The rearrangement joins TRBV11-1 to TRBJ1-1, with D possibly matching TRBD1 (5 bases). This CDR3 contains 15 residues. V was pared by 3 bases and J by 4 bases, with 15 bases between. Germline CDR1 and CDR2: SGHAT and FQDESV (reference sequence). Variable domain in full (rest from reference TRBV11-1 and TRBJ1-1): EAEVAQSPRYKITEKSQAVAFWCDPISGHATLYWYRQILGQGPELLVQFQDESVVDDSQLPKDRFSAERLKGVDSTLKIQPAELGDSAMYLCASSFGGAGSTEAFFGQGTRLTVV.

This clonotype appeared a few times. This may arise from a read error, as a much more abundant clone is one base away. The chain has TRBV12-3 or TRBV12-4 and TRBJ2-2, with 9 bases identical to TRBD2. V shed 5 bases, J shed 4 bases, and the junction held 8 bases outside the gene matches. This CDR3 is built from 16 residues. The CDR3 DNA follows: TGTGCCAGCAGTCCTAGCGGGATGGGAAGCACCGGGGAGCTGTTTTTT. This encodes CASSPSGMGSTGELFF.

This clonotype came up a few times. J is TRBJ2-5 and V is TRBV19; the match to TRBD2 covers 11 bases. Germline V gene data show CDR1 as LNHDA and CDR2 as SQIVND (reference sequence). V shed 3 bases and J 7 bases; nucleotides not matched to a gene: 10. CDR3 length equals 16 residues. The CDR3 nucleotides read TGTGCCAGTAGTATTCCTAGCGGGAGGTCCCTTGGGACCCAGTACTTC. Translation: CASSIPSGRSLGTQYF. The variable domain in full, with the rest retrieved from reference TRBV19 and TRBJ2-5, is DGGITQSPKYLFRKEGQNVTLSCEQNLNHDAMYWYRQDPGQGLRLIYYSQIVNDFQKGDIAEGYSVSREKKESFPLTVTSAQKNPTAFYLCASSIPSGRSLGTQYFGPGTRLLVL.

In its sample, this clonotype was seen many times. V is TRBV20-1 and J is TRBJ2-5; D tentatively reads TRBD1 or TRBD2 (5 bases each). The ends were cut back, 1 base at V and 12 bases at J, with 12 bases in the middle. This CDR3 spans 11 amino acids. Germline CDR1 DFQATT, CDR2 SNEGSKA (reference sequence). The CDR3 sequence: CSARVGQGEYF. Written as DNA, the CDR3 is TGCAGTGCTAGAGTAGGGCAGGGAGAGTACTTC.

The chain uses TRBV2 and TRBJ2-1; 10 nucleotides agree with TRBD1. Germline V gene data show CDR1 as SNHLY and CDR2 as FYNNEI. The CDR3 spans 15 residues. V lost 2 bases to trimming and J lost 5 bases; unmatched junction nucleotides: 3. This CDR3 reads CASSEWTGGHNEQFF. CDR3 DNA: TGTGCCAGCAGTGAATGGACAGGGGGGCACAATGAGCAGTTCTTC.

This clonotype appeared a few times. The chain employs TRBV6-2 or TRBV6-3 and TRBJ2-7; TRBD2 agrees at 9 bases. The junction had 9 bases not matched to a gene; V was cut back by 0 bases and J by 3 bases. The CDR3 sequence is 17 residues long. Germline CDR1 is MNHEY and CDR2 is SVGEGT. This chain's CDR3 is CASSYSGLAGRLYEQYF. CDR3 in DNA: TGTGCCAGCAGTTACTCTGGGCTAGCGGGGCGCCTCTACGAGCAGTACTTC.

V and J are TRBV7-9 and TRBJ2-7; TRBD1 agrees at 8 bases. V gave up 5 bases and J gave up 4 bases; unmatched junction bases: 13. The length of the CDR3 is 16 residues. The germline V gene has CDR1 SEHNR and CDR2 FQNEAQ (reference sequence). The CDR3 sequence: CASSTSRRDRPYEQYF. In nucleotides, the CDR3 is TGTGCCAGCAGCACATCCCGCCGGGACAGGCCTTACGAGCAGTACTTC.

As for this clonotype: An end of the junction differs from the germline gene, which may be a read error. The chain couples TRBV4-2 to TRBJ2-5; weak D call: TRBD2 (6 bases). This CDR3 has 15 residues. Germline values: CDR1 LGHNA, CDR2 YNFKEQ. The DNA for the CDR3 is TGTGCCAGCAGCCAACAACCCGGGACTGGTCGGTCCCAATACTTC. Translated: CASSQQPGTGRSQYF.

The chain joins TRBV24-1 to TRBJ1-2; tentatively, D is TRBD1 (6 bases). The CDR3 is 14 amino acids. The germline gives CDR1 KGHDR, CDR2 SFDVKD. V gave up 7 bases and J gave up 3 bases, with 14 bases separating them. CDR3 region: CATSEDSADYGYTF. In nucleotides, the CDR3 is TGTGCCACCAGCGAGGACAGCGCGGACTATGGCTACACCTTC.

The table lists this clonotype with many counts. This chain joins TRBV12-3 or TRBV12-4 and TRBJ2-7; D possibly corresponds to TRBD1 (6 bases). The CDR3 has 14 amino acids. Trimming left V 1 base short and J 3 bases short, with 10 bases between. The CDR3 sequence: CASSLGSGVYEQYF. The CDR3 DNA is TGTGCCAGCAGTTTAGGTTCAGGGGTCTACGAGCAGTACTTC.

The V and J genes are TRBV6-1 and TRBJ1-1; D is possibly TRBD1 (6 bases). The CDR3 consists of 12 residues. Per the germline V gene, CDR1 is MNHNS and CDR2 is SASEGT. V lost 9 bases to trimming and J lost 1 base, with 9 bases between them. This CDR3 reads CARQTGNTEAFF. For the CDR3, the DNA is TGTGCCAGACAGACAGGGAACACTGAAGCTTTCTTT.

This clonotype was counted only a few times. Compared with germline, one end of the junction differs, possibly owing to a read error. The CDR3 spells CASSLTGTVPYGQYF. The CDR3 nucleotides read TGTGCCAGCAGTTTGACCGGGACAGTACCTTACGGGCAGTACTTC. This chain connects TRBV28 to TRBJ2-7, with 7 bases identical to TRBD1. Germline loops: CDR1 MDHEN, CDR2 SYDVKM. The CDR3 is made up of 15 amino acids.

This clonotype was found many times. The chain links TRBV28 to TRBJ1-6, with a possible D match to TRBD1 (5 bases). CDR1 MDHEN and CDR2 SYDVKM come from the germline V gene. The CDR3 is 15 amino acids. The ends were cut back, 2 bases at V and 7 bases at J, with 12 bases in the middle. This CDR3 reads CASSLRGSGNSPLHF. In DNA, the CDR3 is TGTGCCAGCAGTTTAAGGGGCAGTGGAAATTCACCCCTCCACTTT.

Of note for this clonotype: This may be a read error: a much more frequent sequence differs by one nucleotide. The J gene is TRBJ2-5, the V gene TRBV27; D uncertain. The CDR3 totals 14 residues. Per the germline V gene, CDR1 is MNHEY and CDR2 is SMNVEV (reference sequence). The CDR3 loop reads CASGFSFGQETQYF. The CDR3 coding sequence is TGTGCCAGCGGTTTTTCTTTCGGGCAAGAGACCCAGTACTTC.

This clonotype has only a few counts. The gene calls are TRBV7-2 and TRBJ2-7; TRBD2 agrees at 8 bases. This CDR3 has 20 amino acids. The V gene's germline CDR1 is SGHTA and CDR2 FQGNSA. Germline trimming cut 3 bases from V and 3 bases from J; bases unmatched to any gene: 22. CDR3 DNA sequence: TGTGCCAGCAGCTTGCAGCCGCCGGGACTAGTCATGGGGCTTGACTACGAGCAGTACTTC. Its protein is CASSLQPPGLVMGLDYEQYF.

This clonotype was counted a few times. Here the CDR3 reads CASSQVRGPGNTIYF. CDR3 in DNA: TGCGCCAGCAGCCAAGTGCGAGGGCCAGGAAACACCATATATTTT. This chain uses TRBV4-3 with TRBJ1-3, with no clear D. The CDR3 extends over 15 amino acids. Germline CDR1 LGHNA, CDR2 YSLEER. V shed 1 base and J shed 4 bases, with 11 bases lying between them.

This clonotype has just a few counts. V is TRBV30 and J is TRBJ2-7; 11 nucleotides match TRBD1. Germline trimming cut 3 bases from V and 2 bases from J; bases unmatched to any gene: 3. Germline assignment: CDR1 GTSNPN and CDR2 SVGIG (reference sequence). The CDR3 covers 14 residues. In DNA, the CDR3 is TGTGCCTGGAGGTGGACAGGGGGCCCCTACGAGCAGTACTTC. This codes for CAWRWTGGPYEQYF.

This clonotype was picked up many times. Here the CDR3 DNA reads TGTGCCAGCAGCCCGAAGTTGGGGCACGGCTATGGCTACACCTTC. Translated: CASSPKLGHGYGYTF. The chain combines TRBV6-1 with TRBJ1-2; tentative D call: TRBD1 (5 bases). CDR1 and CDR2 from the germline V gene are MNHNS and SASEGT. The CDR3 length is 15 residues. V was pared by 6 bases and J by 4 bases, with 18 bases between.

A word on this clonotype: A much larger clonotype is one base distant, so this may be a read error. V gene TRBV12-3 or TRBV12-4 combines with J gene TRBJ2-2; unclear D gene. This CDR3 is built from 11 residues. Trimming stripped 7 bases from V and 2 bases from J, with 2 bases between. The CDR3 reads CASNNTGELFF. For the CDR3, the DNA is TGTGCCAGCAACAACACCGGGGAGCTGTTTTTT.

This clonotype appeared many times. This sequence joins TRBV6-1 and TRBJ1-1, with D perhaps TRBD1 (5 bases). Germline V gene data show CDR1 as MNHNS and CDR2 as SASEGT. The CDR3 contains 13 residues. Between the trimmed V and J ends, which lost 5 bases and 6 bases, there was a span of 13 bases. The CDR3 bases are TGTGCCAGCAGTCAACCGGGACTCTCTGAAGCTTTCTTT. It is translated as CASSQPGLSEAFF.

Concerning this clonotype: A much larger clone differs by one base, so this may be a read error. The chain couples TRBV11-2 to TRBJ1-5; 7 bases are a match to TRBD1. This CDR3 comprises 13 residues. J lost 11 bases, V lost 3 bases, and 7 bases had no gene match. Germline V gene data show CDR1 as SGHAT and CDR2 as FQNNGV. As DNA, the CDR3 is TGTGCCAGCAGCTTCCACAGGGGACAGTCCCAGCATTTT. This encodes CASSFHRGQSQHF.

Many counts were recorded for this clonotype. The rearrangement uses TRBV15 and TRBJ2-4; 7 positions match TRBD2. Germline V gene lookup returns CDR1 LNHNV and CDR2 YYDKDF (reference sequence). This CDR3 region has 14 residues. The J segment lost 6 bases and the V segment lost 0 bases, leaving 2 bases of the junction unmatched. The CDR3: CATSREGGRNIQYF. The CDR3 DNA reads as TGTGCCACCAGCAGAGAGGGGGGGAGAAACATTCAGTACTTC.

This clonotype was detected ten times or more. The J gene is TRBJ2-5, the V gene TRBV12-3 or TRBV12-4; 8 nucleotides match TRBD2. CDR3 length: 14 amino acids. V dropped 8 bases and J dropped 5; count of bases not matched to a gene: 10. CDR3 DNA sequence: TGTGCCAGCTCTCGGGAGGGAGGGAAGGAGACCCAGTACTTC. This translates into CASSREGGKETQYF.

Concerning this clonotype itself: This sequence may be a read error, since a much larger clone differs from it by one base. The gene calls are TRBV11-1 and TRBJ2-7; possible D gene TRBD2, 6 bases. The CDR3 loop spans 15 amino acids. Germline V gene data show CDR1 as SGHAT and CDR2 as FQDESV (reference sequence). V lost 4 bases to trimming and J lost 2 bases, with 15 bases between them. The CDR3 region has the DNA TGTGCCAGCAGCTCCACTGGCGGGGCTCCCTACGAGCAGTACTTC. Protein sequence: CASSSTGGAPYEQYF.

This clonotype was detected ten times or more. The chain joins TRBV12-3 or TRBV12-4 to TRBJ2-2; TRBD2 matches at 8 bases. The CDR3 contains 14 residues. V gave up 7 bases and J gave up 7 bases; unmatched junction bases: 8. CDR3 sequence (DNA): TGTGCCAGCATTCAGCGGGAGTTTAGCGGGGAGCTGTTTTTT. This gives the protein CASIQREFSGELFF.